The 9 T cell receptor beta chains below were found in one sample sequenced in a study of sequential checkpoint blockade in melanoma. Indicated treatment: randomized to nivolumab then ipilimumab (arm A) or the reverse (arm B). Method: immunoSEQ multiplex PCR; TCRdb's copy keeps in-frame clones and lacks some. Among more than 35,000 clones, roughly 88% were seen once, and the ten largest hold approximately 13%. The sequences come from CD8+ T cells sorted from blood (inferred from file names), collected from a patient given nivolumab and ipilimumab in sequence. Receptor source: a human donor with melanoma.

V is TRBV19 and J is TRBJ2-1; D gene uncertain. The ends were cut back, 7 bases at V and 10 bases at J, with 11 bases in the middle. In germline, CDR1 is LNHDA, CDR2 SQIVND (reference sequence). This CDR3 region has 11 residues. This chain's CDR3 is CASTYSKEQFF. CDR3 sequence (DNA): TGTGCCAGTACATACTCCAAAGAGCAGTTCTTC. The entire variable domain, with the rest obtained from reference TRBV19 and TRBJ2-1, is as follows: DGGITQSPKYLFRKEGQNVTLSCEQNLNHDAMYWYRQDPGQGLRLIYYSQIVNDFQKGDIAEGYSVSREKKESFPLTVTSAQKNPTAFYLCASTYSKEQFFGPGTRLTVL.

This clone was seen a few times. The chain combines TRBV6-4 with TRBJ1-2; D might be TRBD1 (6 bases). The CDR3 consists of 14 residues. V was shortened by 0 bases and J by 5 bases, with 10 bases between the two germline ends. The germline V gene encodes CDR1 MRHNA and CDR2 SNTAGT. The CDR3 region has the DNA TGTGCCAGCAGTGACTCGACAGGACCTTATGGCTACACCTTC. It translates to CASSDSTGPYGYTF.

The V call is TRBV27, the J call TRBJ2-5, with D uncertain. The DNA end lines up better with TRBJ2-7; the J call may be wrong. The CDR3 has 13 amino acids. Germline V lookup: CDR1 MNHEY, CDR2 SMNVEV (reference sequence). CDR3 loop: CASSPAILYEQYF. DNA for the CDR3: TGTGCCAGCAGCCCCGCCATCCTCTACGAGCAGTACTTC.

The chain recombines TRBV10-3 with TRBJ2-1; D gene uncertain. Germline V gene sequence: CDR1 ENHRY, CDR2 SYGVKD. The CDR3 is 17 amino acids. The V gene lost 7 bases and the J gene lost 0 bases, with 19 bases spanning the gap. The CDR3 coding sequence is TGTGCCATCACCACGGGTCGATCTCCGGGCTCCTACAATGAGCAGTTCTTC. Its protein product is CAITTGRSPGSYNEQFF.

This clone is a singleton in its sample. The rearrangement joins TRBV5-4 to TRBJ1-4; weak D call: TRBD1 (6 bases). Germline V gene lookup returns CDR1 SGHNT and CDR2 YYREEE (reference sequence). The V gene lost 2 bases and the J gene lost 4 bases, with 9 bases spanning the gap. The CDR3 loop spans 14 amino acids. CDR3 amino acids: CASSLQGYNEKLFF. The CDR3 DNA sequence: TGTGCCAGCAGCTTACAGGGCTATAATGAAAAACTGTTTTTT.

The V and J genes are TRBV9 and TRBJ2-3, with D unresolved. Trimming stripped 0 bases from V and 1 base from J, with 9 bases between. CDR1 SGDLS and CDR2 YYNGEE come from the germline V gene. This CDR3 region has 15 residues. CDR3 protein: CASSVDSSGTDTQYF. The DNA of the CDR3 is TGTGCCAGCAGCGTAGATAGCTCCGGCACAGATACGCAGTATTTT.

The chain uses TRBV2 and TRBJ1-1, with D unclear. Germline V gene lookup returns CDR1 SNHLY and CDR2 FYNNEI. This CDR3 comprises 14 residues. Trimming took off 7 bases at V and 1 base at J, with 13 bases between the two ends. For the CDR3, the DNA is TGTGCCAGCACCCCTTACAGCTCGAACACTGAAGCTTTCTTT. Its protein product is CASTPYSSNTEAFF.

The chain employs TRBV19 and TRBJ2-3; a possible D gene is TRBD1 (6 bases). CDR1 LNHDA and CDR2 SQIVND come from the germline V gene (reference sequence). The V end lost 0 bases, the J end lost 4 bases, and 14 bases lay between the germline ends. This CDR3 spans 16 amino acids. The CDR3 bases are TGTGCCAGTAGTATAGATCCTACAGGGTGGTCAGATACGCAGTATTTT. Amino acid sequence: CASSIDPTGWSDTQYF.

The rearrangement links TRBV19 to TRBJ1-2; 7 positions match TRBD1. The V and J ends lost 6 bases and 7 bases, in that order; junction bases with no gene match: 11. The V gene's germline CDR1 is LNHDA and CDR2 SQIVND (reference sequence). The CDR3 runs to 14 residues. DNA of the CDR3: TGTGCCAGTAGAGCTAAGGGGGCAAGTAGTGGCTACACCTTC. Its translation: CASRAKGASSGYTF.